The clone carrying this TCR beta chain was counted a single time. CDR3 length: 19 amino acids. Trimming cost V 1 base and J 6 bases; bases outside gene matches: 14. From germline, CDR1 is SGHRS and CDR2 YFSETQ. The record originates from a study of T cells after somatic rescue of genetic block. Here immunoSEQ multiplex PCR was the method, and the copy in TCRdb shows in-frame clones only, minus some. The table lists tens of thousands of clones, 75% to 90% of them singletons. The sequenced material came from peripheral blood mononuclear cells (PBMCs). The receptor was isolated from a woman younger than 30. V usage is TRBV5-1 and J usage is TRBJ2-1; 12 bases agree with TRBD2. CDR3: CASSLNLAGGVLSVNEQFF. CDR3 nucleotides: TGCGCCAGCAGCTTGAATCTAGCGGGAGGGGTCCTGTCGGTCAATGAGCAGTTCTTC. The full variable domain, in which reference TRBV5-1 and TRBJ2-1 provide the parts outside the CDR3, is KAGVTQTPRYLIKTRGQQVTLSCSPISGHRSVSWYQQTPGQGLQFLFEYFSETQRNKGNFPGRFSGRQFSNSRSEMNVSTLELGDSALYLCASSLNLAGGVLSVNEQFFGPGTRLTVL.